These T cell receptor beta chains were read from a single sample in a study of blood T cell repertoires in COVID-19. TCRdb keeps only in-frame clones here, not all; method: immunoSEQ multiplex PCR. The profile covers roughly 180,000 clones, with approximately 86% appearing a single time and 15% to 20% taken by the ten largest. Sequencing was carried out using PBMCs or T cells enriched from blood (not recorded which). The receptor source for this set is a man in his sixties who had recovered from COVID-19. The CDR3 runs from the conserved cysteine through the conserved F or W. Fields, in order: J gene, V gene, clone size, D gene, CDR3 protein, CDR3 DNA. A D gene is named only where the DNA matches it firmly. Clone size is given for some rows only: seen once, a few or many times, or a class if the clone is expanded.

j_gene: TRBJ2-3; v_gene: TRBV5-1; abundance: .; d_gene: .; CDR3aa: CASSLGLDADTQYF; CDR3nt: TGCGCCAGCAGCTTGGGACTCGACGCAGATACGCAGTATTTT
j_gene: TRBJ2-7; v_gene: TRBV9; abundance: .; d_gene: TRBD1; CDR3aa: CASSPRDRGGYEQYF; CDR3nt: TGTGCCAGCAGCCCCCGGGACAGGGGAGGCTACGAGCAGTACTTC
j_gene: TRBJ2-1; v_gene: TRBV3-1/TRBV3-2; abundance: .; d_gene: TRBD1; CDR3aa: CASSRYGTDEQFF; CDR3nt: TGTGCCAGCAGCCGATACGGGACAGATGAGCAGTTCTTC
j_gene: TRBJ2-1; v_gene: TRBV11-2; abundance: .; d_gene: TRBD2; CDR3aa: CASSLGGGRAYNEQFF; CDR3nt: TGTGCCAGCAGCTTAGGGGGCGGGAGAGCCTACAATGAGCAGTTCTTC
j_gene: TRBJ2-3; v_gene: TRBV9; abundance: .; d_gene: TRBD2; CDR3aa: CASSVATTGTSGRDTQYF; CDR3nt: TGTGCCAGCAGCGTAGCTACAACCGGGACTAGCGGGAGGGATACGCAGTATTTT
j_gene: TRBJ1-4; v_gene: TRBV30; abundance: .; d_gene: .; CDR3aa: CACTRGAQEKLFF; CDR3nt: TGTGCCTGTACTCGGGGGGCGCAAGAAAAACTGTTTTTT
j_gene: TRBJ2-1; v_gene: TRBV11-3; abundance: .; d_gene: .; CDR3aa: CASSPRVDSEQFF; CDR3nt: TGTGCCAGCAGTCCCAGGGTTGATAGTGAGCAGTTCTTC
j_gene: TRBJ1-4; v_gene: TRBV30; abundance: .; d_gene: .; CDR3aa: CAWSGNSVEKLFF; CDR3nt: TGTGCCTGGAGTGGGAACAGTGTCGAAAAACTGTTTTTT
j_gene: TRBJ2-7; v_gene: TRBV25-1; abundance: .; d_gene: .; CDR3aa: CASSALDEQYF; CDR3nt: TGTGCCAGCAGTGCCCTCGACGAGCAGTACTTC
j_gene: TRBJ2-3; v_gene: TRBV6-5; abundance: .; d_gene: TRBD1; CDR3aa: CASSSTGGSTDTQYF; CDR3nt: TGTGCCAGCAGTTCGACAGGGGGAAGCACAGATACGCAGTATTTT
j_gene: TRBJ1-5; v_gene: TRBV6-4; abundance: .; d_gene: .; CDR3aa: CASGAGVTNQPQHF; CDR3nt: TGTGCCAGCGGGGCTGGAGTGACCAATCAGCCCCAGCATTTT
j_gene: TRBJ2-7; v_gene: TRBV24-1; abundance: .; d_gene: .; CDR3aa: CATSANPGAGEQYF; CDR3nt: TGTGCCACCAGTGCGAACCCAGGGGCGGGCGAGCAGTACTTC
j_gene: TRBJ2-1; v_gene: TRBV15; abundance: .; d_gene: TRBD2; CDR3aa: CATSIQAGGFDEQFF; CDR3nt: TGTGCCACCAGCATACAAGCGGGGGGGTTCGATGAGCAGTTCTTC
j_gene: TRBJ2-1; v_gene: TRBV5-4; abundance: .; d_gene: .; CDR3aa: CASSLAFRESEQFF; CDR3nt: TGTGCCAGCAGCTTGGCGTTTAGGGAGAGTGAGCAGTTCTTC
j_gene: TRBJ2-1; v_gene: TRBV19; abundance: few; d_gene: TRBD2; CDR3aa: CASNRRRTGGYNEQFF; CDR3nt: TGTGCCAGTAATCGCCGGAGAACGGGAGGGTACAATGAGCAGTTCTTC
j_gene: TRBJ2-3; v_gene: TRBV5-4; abundance: .; d_gene: TRBD2; CDR3aa: CASSSGLAGGSTDTQYF; CDR3nt: TGTGCCAGCAGCTCGGGACTAGCGGGGGGTAGCACAGATACGCAGTATTTT
j_gene: TRBJ1-4; v_gene: TRBV5-1; abundance: .; d_gene: TRBD1; CDR3aa: CASSLGPQGAGEKLFF; CDR3nt: TGCGCCAGCAGCTTAGGACCTCAGGGGGCCGGGGAAAAACTGTTTTTT
j_gene: TRBJ2-1; v_gene: TRBV15; abundance: .; d_gene: .; CDR3aa: CATSREDSGLTEQFF; CDR3nt: TGTGCCACCAGCAGAGAAGATTCAGGCCTAACTGAGCAGTTCTTC
j_gene: TRBJ1-5; v_gene: TRBV6-5; abundance: few; d_gene: TRBD1; CDR3aa: CASRGQGTNQPQHF; CDR3nt: TGTGCCAGCAGAGGACAGGGGACCAATCAGCCCCAGCATTTT
j_gene: TRBJ1-2; v_gene: TRBV4-1; abundance: .; d_gene: .; CDR3aa: CASSQPSRGGYTF; CDR3nt: TGCGCCAGCAGCCAGCCCTCGAGAGGCGGCTACACCTTC
j_gene: TRBJ2-2; v_gene: TRBV7-9; abundance: once; d_gene: TRBD1; CDR3aa: CASRDRGRLTGELFF; CDR3nt: TGTGCCAGCAGGGACAGGGGGCGTCTAACCGGGGAGCTGTTTTTT
j_gene: TRBJ2-2; v_gene: TRBV2; abundance: .; d_gene: TRBD1; CDR3aa: CASSRQGLNTGELFF; CDR3nt: TGTGCCAGCAGTCGACAGGGTCTTAACACCGGGGAGCTGTTTTTT
j_gene: TRBJ2-7; v_gene: TRBV5-1; abundance: .; d_gene: .; CDR3aa: CASSLVGVIYEQYF; CDR3nt: TGCGCCAGCAGCTTGGTTGGAGTCATCTACGAGCAGTACTTC
j_gene: TRBJ2-2; v_gene: TRBV7-3; abundance: .; d_gene: TRBD2; CDR3aa: CASSSLAGVNTGELFF; CDR3nt: TGTGCCAGCAGCTCTTTAGCGGGAGTAAACACCGGGGAGCTGTTTTTT
j_gene: TRBJ2-2; v_gene: TRBV7-8; abundance: .; d_gene: TRBD1; CDR3aa: CASSGRQGENTGELFF; CDR3nt: TGTGCCAGCAGCGGCAGACAGGGGGAGAACACCGGGGAGCTGTTTTTT
j_gene: TRBJ2-7; v_gene: TRBV11-1; abundance: .; d_gene: .; CDR3aa: CASSLELGGSYEQYF; CDR3nt: TGTGCCAGCAGCTTAGAGCTGGGGGGCTCCTACGAGCAGTACTTC
j_gene: TRBJ2-2; v_gene: TRBV29-1; abundance: .; d_gene: TRBD1; CDR3aa: CSVGTGGSGELFF; CDR3nt: TGCAGCGTGGGGACAGGGGGCTCCGGGGAGCTGTTTTTT
j_gene: TRBJ1-2; v_gene: TRBV7-8; abundance: few; d_gene: TRBD1; CDR3aa: CASSGRQGGGGYTF; CDR3nt: TGTGCCAGCAGCGGCCGACAGGGGGGTGGTGGCTACACCTTC
j_gene: TRBJ1-4; v_gene: TRBV4-2; abundance: .; d_gene: TRBD1; CDR3aa: CASSLGQGKEKLFF; CDR3nt: TGTGCCAGCAGCCTTGGACAGGGGAAGGAAAAACTGTTTTTT
j_gene: TRBJ2-7; v_gene: TRBV4-1; abundance: .; d_gene: TRBD2; CDR3aa: CASSQVKQRDDEQYF; CDR3nt: TGCGCCAGCAGCCAAGTAAAGCAGCGGGACGACGAGCAGTACTTC
j_gene: TRBJ2-7; v_gene: TRBV21-1; abundance: .; d_gene: .; CDR3aa: CASSKEPAGRPIEQYF; CDR3nt: TGTGCCAGCAGCAAAGAGCCGGCGGGACGGCCTATCGAGCAGTACTTC
j_gene: TRBJ1-2; v_gene: TRBV7-9; abundance: .; d_gene: TRBD1; CDR3aa: CASSKFRDSLNYGYTF; CDR3nt: TGTGCCAGCAGCAAATTTCGGGACAGCCTTAACTATGGCTACACCTTC
j_gene: TRBJ2-1; v_gene: TRBV7-2; abundance: .; d_gene: TRBD2; CDR3aa: CASSSRRLAGGLLNEQFF; CDR3nt: TGTGCCAGCAGCTCCAGGCGACTAGCGGGGGGGCTGTTGAATGAGCAGTTCTTC
j_gene: TRBJ2-1; v_gene: TRBV15; abundance: .; d_gene: .; CDR3aa: CATSRVPASSYNEQFF; CDR3nt: TGTGCCACCAGCAGAGTTCCCGCGAGCTCCTACAATGAGCAGTTCTTC
j_gene: TRBJ2-3; v_gene: TRBV19; abundance: .; d_gene: .; CDR3aa: CASSSRRWLSDTQYF; CDR3nt: TGTGCCAGTAGTAGTCGCCGCTGGCTGTCAGATACGCAGTATTTT
j_gene: TRBJ1-3; v_gene: TRBV5-4; abundance: .; d_gene: .; CDR3aa: CASSLGRRLSGNTIYF; CDR3nt: TGTGCCAGCAGCTTGGGACGCCGACTCTCTGGAAACACCATATATTTT
j_gene: TRBJ1-6; v_gene: TRBV27; abundance: few; d_gene: .; CDR3aa: CASRLAGQLHF; CDR3nt: TGTGCCAGCAGGTTAGCTGGACAGCTCCACTTT
j_gene: TRBJ2-7; v_gene: TRBV11-2; abundance: .; d_gene: .; CDR3aa: CASSASSYEQYF; CDR3nt: TGTGCCAGCAGCGCCAGTTCCTACGAGCAGTACTTC
j_gene: TRBJ1-1; v_gene: TRBV2; abundance: .; d_gene: .; CDR3aa: CASSEDRANTEAFF; CDR3nt: TGTGCCAGCAGTGAAGACAGGGCGAACACTGAAGCTTTCTTT
j_gene: TRBJ2-3; v_gene: TRBV19; abundance: once; d_gene: .; CDR3aa: CASSIGGGPDTQYF; CDR3nt: TGTGCCAGTAGTATCGGCGGGGGCCCAGATACGCAGTATTTT
j_gene: TRBJ1-3; v_gene: TRBV2; abundance: .; d_gene: .; CDR3aa: CASAAGGGNTIYF; CDR3nt: TGTGCCTCGGCCGCGGGAGGTGGAAACACCATATATTTT
j_gene: TRBJ1-6; v_gene: TRBV18; abundance: .; d_gene: .; CDR3aa: CASSPLAGVSNSPLHF; CDR3nt: TGTGCCAGCTCACCCCTGGCAGGGGTTTCAAATTCACCCCTCCACTTT
j_gene: TRBJ2-5; v_gene: TRBV11-2; abundance: .; d_gene: TRBD2; CDR3aa: CASSGLAGGVKTQYF; CDR3nt: TGTGCCAGCAGCGGACTAGCGGGGGGGGTAAAGACCCAGTACTTC
j_gene: TRBJ2-1; v_gene: TRBV19; abundance: .; d_gene: TRBD2; CDR3aa: CASSPPSGRARSSYNEQFF; CDR3nt: TGTGCCAGTAGTCCACCTAGCGGGAGGGCCCGAAGCTCCTACAATGAGCAGTTCTTC